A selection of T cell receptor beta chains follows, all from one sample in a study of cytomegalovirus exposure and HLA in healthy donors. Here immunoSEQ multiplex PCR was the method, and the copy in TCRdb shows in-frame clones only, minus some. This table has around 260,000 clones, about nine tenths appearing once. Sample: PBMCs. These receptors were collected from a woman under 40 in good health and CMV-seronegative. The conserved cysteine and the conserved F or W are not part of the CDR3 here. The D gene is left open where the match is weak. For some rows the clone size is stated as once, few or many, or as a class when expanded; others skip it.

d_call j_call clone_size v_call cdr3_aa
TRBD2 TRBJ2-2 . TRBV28 ASSLFPPLAGEYTGELF
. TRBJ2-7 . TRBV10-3 AISTPRLLEQY
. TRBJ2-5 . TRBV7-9 ASSAPLDQETQY
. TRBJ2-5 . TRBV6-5 ASSYLGETSKETQY
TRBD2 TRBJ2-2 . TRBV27 ASSSGLAGVTGELF
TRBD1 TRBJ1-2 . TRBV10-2 ASSEKGTGNYGYT
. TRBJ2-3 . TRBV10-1 ASPDKGLWYVGTDTQY
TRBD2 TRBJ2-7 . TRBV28 ASSFPFAAGGSYEQY
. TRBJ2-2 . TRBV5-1 ASSYEPAGELF
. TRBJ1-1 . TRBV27 ASSFGDQNTEAF
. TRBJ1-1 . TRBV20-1 SAQLNTEAF
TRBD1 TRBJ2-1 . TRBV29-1 SVEPGTGSYNEQF
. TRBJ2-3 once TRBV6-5 ASSRAGTDTQY
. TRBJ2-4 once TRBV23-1 ASSHSREKNIQY
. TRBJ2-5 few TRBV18 ASSPSAGPQETQY
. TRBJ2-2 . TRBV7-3 ASSSHLSWDTGELF
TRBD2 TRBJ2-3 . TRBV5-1 ASSPGLAGPTDTQY
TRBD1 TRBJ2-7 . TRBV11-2 ASSPLRGKGPYEQY
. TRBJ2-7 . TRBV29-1 SVEDANSYEQY
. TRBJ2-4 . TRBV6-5 ASSYLSRAKNIQY
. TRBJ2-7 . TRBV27 ASSSLQGYEQY
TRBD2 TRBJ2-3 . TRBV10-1 ASNKLAVGGTDTQY
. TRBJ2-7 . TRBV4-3 ASSQGGSYEQY
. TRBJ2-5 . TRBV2 ASSARVETQY
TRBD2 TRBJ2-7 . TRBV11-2 ASSLLAGGPGGEQY
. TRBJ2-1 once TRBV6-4 ASSDGGSRYNEQF
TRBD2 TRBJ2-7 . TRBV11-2 ASRSSGTFLRGQY
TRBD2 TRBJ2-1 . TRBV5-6 ASSLGLAGGYNEQF
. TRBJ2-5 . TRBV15 ATSRAGRETQY
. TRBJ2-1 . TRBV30 AWEGGTYNEQF
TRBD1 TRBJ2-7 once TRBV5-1 ASSVTGGYEQY
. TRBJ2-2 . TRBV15 ATSKGDFYTGELF
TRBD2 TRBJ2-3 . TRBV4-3 ASSPSTSGDTDTQY
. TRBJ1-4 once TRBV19 ASSIFSDNEKLF
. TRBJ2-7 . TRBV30 AWSPPPGDGYEQY
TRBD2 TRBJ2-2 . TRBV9 ASSPWTSNTGELF
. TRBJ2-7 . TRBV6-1 ASSEIAGVEQY
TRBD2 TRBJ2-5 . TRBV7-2 ASSLGALAGSQETQY
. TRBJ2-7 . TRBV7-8 ASSLVPYEQY
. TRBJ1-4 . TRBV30 AWRGGTLPNEKLF
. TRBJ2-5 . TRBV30 AWSDLGLQETQY
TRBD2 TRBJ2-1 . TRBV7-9 ASSLVSALADEQF
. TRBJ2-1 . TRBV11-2 ASTPYTGGEQF
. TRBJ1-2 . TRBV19 ASTAREGGYT
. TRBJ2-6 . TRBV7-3 ASSSWDISSGANVLT
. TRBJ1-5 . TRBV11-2 ASSLGFGNQPQH
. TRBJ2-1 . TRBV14 ASSQVLGLLADNEQF
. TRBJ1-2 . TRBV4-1 ASSQPWDGAYGYT
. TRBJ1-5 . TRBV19 ASRGKRDNQPQH
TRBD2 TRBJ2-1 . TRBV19 ASSMRSGREHEQF
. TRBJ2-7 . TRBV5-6 ASRPISGEGDYEQY
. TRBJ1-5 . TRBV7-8 ASSPGHGGSYSNQPQH
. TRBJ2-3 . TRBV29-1 SVEEPLYTDTQY
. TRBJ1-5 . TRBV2 ASSFYSNQPQH
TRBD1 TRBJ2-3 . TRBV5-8 ASSETTGGLTDTQY
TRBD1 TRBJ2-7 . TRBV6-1 ATLDRGYEQY
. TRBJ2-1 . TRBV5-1 ASSLNLVNEQF
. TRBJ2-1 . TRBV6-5 ASSSGSQKYNEQF
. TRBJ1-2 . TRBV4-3 ASAAGEGEGYT